The T cell receptor (beta chain) described here comes from a study of cytomegalovirus exposure and HLA in healthy donors. About the study: Within an early data release were tens of millions of unique TCRs drawn from HLA-typed donors.

Both 60 Vbeta primers and 13 Jbeta primers went into the PCR. TCRdb keeps only in-frame clones here, not all; method: immunoSEQ multiplex PCR. The data hold 150,000 or so clones, with 77% observed a single time. In regard to this clone: Its antigen is not identified.

General observations from the study: Most of the TCR beta V segments (in an earlier analysis) were productive either about 87% or about 30% of the time. Differences between HLA loci emerged in a later analysis of TCR association rates, with DRB1 most and HLA-C fewest. A few CMV-associated chains were confirmed in vitro to be specific for CMV antigens.

The CDR3 loop spans 15 amino acids. The sample taken for sequencing was PBMCs. The V and J genes are TRBV1 and TRBJ2-7; the D call in the table, TRBD2, was not verified against the DNA. TRBV1 is termed a pseudogene. The receptor's source is a woman aged 25 to 39 in good health and CMV-seronegative. The CDR3 spells CTSSHQELASYEQYF. For the CDR3, the DNA is TGCACCAGCAGCCACCAGGAGCTAGCATCCTACGAGCAGTACTTC.